A selection of T cell receptor beta chains follows, all from one sample in a study of blood T cell repertoires in COVID-19. Assay: immunoSEQ multiplex PCR; the TCRdb copy retains only in-frame clones and omits some. Here the sample spans roughly 70,000 clones, around 67% being singletons. Sequencing was carried out using peripheral blood. Receptors were obtained from a man aged 60 to 75 with acute or convalescent COVID-19. Each CDR3 is given with its conserved first and last residue. The D gene is left open where the match is weak. The size entry is marked missing in some rows and otherwise reads once, few, many or a size class.

D gene,J gene,V gene,clone size,CDR3 length,CDR3 DNA,CDR3 protein
.,TRBJ1-1,TRBV20-1,few,9,TGCAGTGCTCAGGCGGAAGCTTTCTTT,CSAQAEAFF
.,TRBJ1-2,TRBV7-2,.,15,TGTGCCAGCAGCTTACAACAGCGGTCCCCATATGGCTACACCTTC,CASSLQQRSPYGYTF
TRBD2,TRBJ2-5,TRBV5-6,few,16,TGTGCCAGCAGCTCCAAACTAGCGGGCATACAAGAGACCCAGTACTTC,CASSSKLAGIQETQYF
TRBD2,TRBJ2-1,TRBV28,.,18,TGTGCCAGCAGTTCTTGGCAACGGACTAGCGGGAGGTTGGATGAGCAGTTCTTC,CASSSWQRTSGRLDEQFF
.,TRBJ2-1,TRBV5-1,.,13,TGCGCCAGCAGCTTGCTCCAGTATGGTGAGCAGTTCTTC,CASSLLQYGEQFF
.,TRBJ2-2,TRBV11-2,.,15,TGTGCCAGCAGCCCACAGGGAGGGCCCGCCGGGGAGCTGTTTTTT,CASSPQGGPAGELFF
.,TRBJ2-3,TRBV9,.,16,TGTGCCAGCAGCGACCCGATGAAAACGGGGGACGACACGCAGTATTTT,CASSDPMKTGDDTQYF
.,TRBJ1-1,TRBV30,.,11,TGTGCCTGGAGACAGGCCTTTGAAGCTTTCTTT,CAWRQAFEAFF
TRBD1,TRBJ2-2,TRBV7-3,.,17,TGTGCCAGCAGCTTAAATTCCGGGACAGGGGCTGTAGGGGAGCTGTTTTTT,CASSLNSGTGAVGELFF
TRBD1,TRBJ1-2,TRBV10-3,.,15,TGTGCCATCAGTGACTCCCGGGACAGTTTCTATGGCTACACCTTC,CAISDSRDSFYGYTF
TRBD1,TRBJ2-7,TRBV29-1,.,13,TGCAGCGTCCGGGACAGGGACTCCTACGAGCAGTACTTC,CSVRDRDSYEQYF
TRBD1,TRBJ2-6,TRBV5-4,few,17,TGTGCCAGCAGCTTAGTAGGGGGCCTCTCTGGGGCCAACGTCCTGACTTTC,CASSLVGGLSGANVLTF
.,TRBJ2-5,TRBV23-1,.,14,TGCGCCAGCAGTCCGGACAGCAAACAAGAGACCCAGTACTTC,CASSPDSKQETQYF
.,TRBJ2-5,TRBV30,few,13,TGTGCCTGGAACGACAGACTCCAAGAGACCCAGTACTTC,CAWNDRLQETQYF
.,TRBJ1-2,TRBV6-4,once,13,TGTGCCAGCAGTGACGGGGGGAGGGATGGCTACACCTTC,CASSDGGRDGYTF
TRBD2,TRBJ2-7,TRBV25-1,.,17,TGTGCCAGCAGTGACAGCGTCGGAGCGGGAGGGCGAGACGAGCAGTACTTC,CASSDSVGAGGRDEQYF
.,TRBJ2-1,TRBV9,few,15,TGTGCCAGCAGCGTAGCTCTGGGTGGGAGCAATGAGCAGTTCTTC,CASSVALGGSNEQFF
TRBD1,TRBJ1-5,TRBV24-1,few,14,TGTGCCACCCGGGACAGGGGTGGCAATCAGCCCCAGCATTTT,CATRDRGGNQPQHF
.,TRBJ1-4,TRBV4-2,.,15,TGTGCCAGCAGCCTAAACACAGGGAATAATGAAAAACTGTTTTTT,CASSLNTGNNEKLFF
.,TRBJ1-1,TRBV5-3,.,12,TGTGCCAGAAGTTTTGGGGCGACTGAAGCTTTCTTT,CARSFGATEAFF
TRBD1,TRBJ1-6,TRBV7-6,.,16,TGTGCCAGCAGCCTACAGGGGGCCACCTATAATTCACCCCTCCACTTT,CASSLQGATYNSPLHF
TRBD1,TRBJ1-1,TRBV11-2,once,14,TGTGCCAGCAGCTTACAGCCCGGGGACAGGGAAGCTTTCTTT,CASSLQPGDREAFF
.,TRBJ1-5,TRBV23-1,.,9,TGCGCACACGATGAGCCCCAGCATTTT,CAHDEPQHF
.,TRBJ2-7,TRBV2,many,14,TGTGCCAGCAGCCCCAGGGGGGTAGCAGGCGAGCAGTACTTC,CASSPRGVAGEQYF
TRBD1,TRBJ1-5,TRBV2,.,14,TGTGCCAGCACGGGACAGGGGGGAGGTCAGCCCCAGCATTTT,CASTGQGGGQPQHF
TRBD1,TRBJ2-7,TRBV28,.,14,TGTGCCAGCAGCCGCCAGATTGCGACAGGGGAGCAGTACTTC,CASSRQIATGEQYF
TRBD2,TRBJ2-1,TRBV6-5,.,14,TGTGCCAGCAGTACCGGGGGGGCCTACAATGAGCAGTTCTTC,CASSTGGAYNEQFF
.,TRBJ1-1,TRBV3-1/TRBV3-2,.,14,TGTGCCAGCAGCCAAGACGCAGGGAACACTGAAGCTTTCTTT,CASSQDAGNTEAFF
TRBD2,TRBJ2-1,TRBV18,few,17,TGTGCCAGCTCACTCAGGGCTAGCGGGGGAGCCTACAATGAGCAGTTCTTC,CASSLRASGGAYNEQFF
.,TRBJ2-1,TRBV7-9,.,14,TGTGCCAGCAGCCGGGGGGCCCCCAACAATGAGCAGTTCTTC,CASSRGAPNNEQFF
TRBD1,TRBJ2-1,TRBV24-1,once,12,TGTGCCACCAGTCTGACAGGGAATGAGCAGTTCTTC,CATSLTGNEQFF
TRBD1,TRBJ2-2,TRBV9,.,16,TGTGCCAGCAGCGTCGGACAGGGCGAATCCACCGGGGAGCTGTTTTTT,CASSVGQGESTGELFF
TRBD1,TRBJ1-1,TRBV28,.,15,TGTGCCAGCAGTTTAAACAGGGGGCAGGTTACTGAAGCTTTCTTT,CASSLNRGQVTEAFF
.,TRBJ2-3,TRBV24-1,.,15,TGTGCCACCAGTGATTTGCCACTCGTCACAGATACGCAGTATTTT,CATSDLPLVTDTQYF
.,TRBJ1-4,TRBV2,.,13,TGTGCCAGCACTTACACCAATAATGAAAAACTGTTTTTT,CASTYTNNEKLFF
.,TRBJ1-1,TRBV28,.,14,TGTGCCAGCACTCAGACAGGACCGAACACTGAAGCTTTCTTT,CASTQTGPNTEAFF
TRBD1,TRBJ2-5,TRBV7-9,once,16,TGTGCCAGCAGCCGACCCGGGACAGGGTGGAGAGAGACCCAGTACTTC,CASSRPGTGWRETQYF
TRBD1,TRBJ1-2,TRBV6-1,once,16,TGTGCCAGCAGTGAATGGGGGACAGGGGGCGACTATGGCTACACCTTC,CASSEWGTGGDYGYTF
.,TRBJ1-5,TRBV7-2,.,15,TGTGCCAGCAGCTTAGGAGGTCTTCGAGGGCAGCCCCAGCATTTT,CASSLGGLRGQPQHF
.,TRBJ2-3,TRBV18,.,18,TGTGCCAGCTCACCAGTGCAGAACGGGGGGCTATCCGCAGATACGCAGTATTTT,CASSPVQNGGLSADTQYF
.,TRBJ1-4,TRBV30,many,14,TGTGCCTGGAGTGTGAACACCGGAGGTGAAAAACTGTTTTTT,CAWSVNTGGEKLFF
.,TRBJ2-2,TRBV5-1,.,16,TGCGCCAGCAGCTTGCGGGCAACTAGGGACACCGGGGAGCTGTTTTTT,CASSLRATRDTGELFF
.,TRBJ1-5,TRBV3-1/TRBV3-2,few,14,TGTGCCAGCAGCCAAGACGCGGTAACTCAGCCCCAGCATTTT,CASSQDAVTQPQHF
.,TRBJ1-1,TRBV7-2,.,14,TGTGCCAGCAGCTTAGGGGCGGGATTGACTGAAGCTTTCTTT,CASSLGAGLTEAFF
TRBD2,TRBJ2-5,TRBV4-1,.,16,TGCGCCAGCAGCCAAAATAGCGGGGGTTTCCAAGAGACCCAGTACTTC,CASSQNSGGFQETQYF
TRBD2,TRBJ2-1,TRBV5-1,.,15,TGCGCCAGCAGCCCCCTAGCGGAGCTGCTCAATGAGCAGTTCTTC,CASSPLAELLNEQFF
.,TRBJ2-5,TRBV11-2,few,15,TGTGCCAGCAGCTTCGATTATGGGCCCCAAGAGACCCAGTACTTC,CASSFDYGPQETQYF
TRBD2,TRBJ2-3,TRBV4-2,.,16,TGTGCCAGCAGCCCCAACAGCGGGATTAGCACAGATACGCAGTATTTT,CASSPNSGISTDTQYF
TRBD2,TRBJ2-3,TRBV14,.,17,TGTGCCAGCAGCCAGTCCCCGGGACTAGCGTCCACAGATACGCAGTATTTT,CASSQSPGLASTDTQYF
.,TRBJ1-5,TRBV30,few,16,TGTGCCTATACGACAGGTCTAGGTCTTAGCAATCAGCCCCAGCATTTT,CAYTTGLGLSNQPQHF
.,TRBJ2-4,TRBV9,.,19,TGTGCCAGCAGCGTAGCAGCGGGCCGGGTCGGGCTAGCCAAAAACATTCAGTACTTC,CASSVAAGRVGLAKNIQYF
TRBD1,TRBJ2-5,TRBV9,.,14,TGTGCCAGCAGCTCTGATCCGGGACAGGGGACCCAGTACTTC,CASSSDPGQGTQYF